This T cell receptor (beta chain) was identified during a study of cytomegalovirus exposure and HLA in healthy donors. Study results and caveats: A later analysis linked a missense DCLRE1C variant to TCR beta V- and J-gene trimming.

A word on this clone: Its antigen is unknown.

The CDR3 loop spans 16 amino acids. Per germline, CDR1 LNHDA and CDR2 SQIVND (reference sequence). Trimming took 5 bases from V and 1 from J, leaving 17 bases between them. The PCR had 60 Vbeta and 13 Jbeta primers. The repertoire was sequenced with immunoSEQ multiplex PCR; TCRdb's copy has only in-frame clones and lacks some. This table has 130,000 or so clones, roughly 79% appearing once. Sequenced: PBMCs. The clonotype comes from a woman between 18 and 29 years old in good health and CMV-seronegative. V is TRBV19 and J is TRBJ1-1, with D possibly TRBD1 on 5 matching bases. Written as DNA, the CDR3 is TGTGCCAGTAGTGCGTGGGACGGCGGGGGGAACACTGAAGCTTTCTTT. Encoded protein: CASSAWDGGGNTEAFF.